The rows below give T cell receptor beta chains drawn from one sample of a study of CD8+ T cells in alopecia areata. The method was immunoSEQ multiplex PCR; TCRdb's version includes in-frame clones alone and lacks a portion of them. The sample gives under 250,000 clones, under 70% of which show up once; 0.95% to 1.5% is in the top ten. Sequenced material: CD4+ T cells sorted from blood, taken at approximately week 45, from a patient treated with tofacitinib. The receptors derive from a human donor with alopecia areata. The CDR3 runs from the conserved cysteine through the conserved F or W. The order of the fields is CDR3 DNA, CDR3 protein, D gene, clone size, J gene, V gene. The D gene is left open where the match is weak. Clone sizes are given selectively: once, few, many, or a class where the clone is expanded.

TGCAGCGTTTCCGGGACAGGGAAGGGCTACACCTTC | CSVSGTGKGYTF | TRBD1 | few | TRBJ1-2 | TRBV29-1
TGTGCCAGCAGCTTAAATAAGGGATACACCTTC | CASSLNKGYTF | . | . | TRBJ1-2 | TRBV11-2
TGTGCCAGTGGAACAGGGTACACCGGGGAGCTGTTTTTT | CASGTGYTGELFF | . | . | TRBJ2-2 | TRBV6-5
TGTGCCAGCAGCTTCCAGCGTGGGGATACGCAGTATTTT | CASSFQRGDTQYF | . | many | TRBJ2-3 | TRBV11-2
TGTGCCAGCAGTTCCCCCCAAGACAGGGCTCAAGAGACCCAGTACTTC | CASSSPQDRAQETQYF | TRBD1 | . | TRBJ2-5 | TRBV28
TGTGCCAGCAGTTCCCTACTAACCCCAAACCGAAATGAGCAGTTCTTC | CASSSLLTPNRNEQFF | . | . | TRBJ2-1 | TRBV6-5
TGCAGCGTTGTGCTGGAGGGCTACGAGCAGTACTTC | CSVVLEGYEQYF | . | . | TRBJ2-7 | TRBV29-1
TGTGCCAGCAGCCCGTCAGGTACCAATCAGCCCCAGCATTTT | CASSPSGTNQPQHF | . | . | TRBJ1-5 | TRBV7-2
TGTGCCAGCAGCTCCGTAGCGGGGGAGCTATACAATGAGCAGTTCTTC | CASSSVAGELYNEQFF | TRBD2 | . | TRBJ2-1 | TRBV7-2
TGCGCCAGCACCTCTTACGGGGGTCAGCCCCAGCATTTT | CASTSYGGQPQHF | . | few | TRBJ1-5 | TRBV4-3
TGCAGCGTTGGGCAGGGTGGTGATCAGCCCCAGCATTTT | CSVGQGGDQPQHF | . | . | TRBJ1-5 | TRBV29-1
TGCAGCGTAAACTCAGGGGGCTATGGCTACACCTTC | CSVNSGGYGYTF | TRBD1 | once | TRBJ1-2 | TRBV29-1
TGTGCCAGCAGCTTACAGGGGGCGAACACCGGGGAGCTGTTTTTT | CASSLQGANTGELFF | TRBD1 | . | TRBJ2-2 | TRBV7-6
TGTGCCTGGAGCCGACTAGCGGGGGGGCCCGGGGAGCTGTTTTTT | CAWSRLAGGPGELFF | TRBD2 | . | TRBJ2-2 | TRBV30
TGTGCCAGCAGCTTAGTGGGTCGCACAGATACGCAGTATTTT | CASSLVGRTDTQYF | . | . | TRBJ2-3 | TRBV7-2
TGTGCCAGCAGCGCCCCGGGTCGGGTTAACACTGAAGCTTTCTTT | CASSAPGRVNTEAFF | . | many | TRBJ1-1 | TRBV7-2
TGTGCCAGCAGTGAGTCAGGATCCCGAAAACTGTTTTTT | CASSESGSRKLFF | . | few | TRBJ1-4 | TRBV2
TGTGCCTCCCTAGCGGGGGGGACCACAGATACGCAGTATTTT | CASLAGGTTDTQYF | TRBD2 | . | TRBJ2-3 | TRBV10-3
TGCGCCAGCAGCTTGAACGGGCACAATGAGCAGTTCTTC | CASSLNGHNEQFF | . | few | TRBJ2-1 | TRBV5-1
TGCAGCGTTGCCACGAAGTTTTCCGCAGATACGCAGTATTTT | CSVATKFSADTQYF | . | . | TRBJ2-3 | TRBV29-1
TGTGCCTGGAGTGTTCGAGGCAGCCAAGAGACCCAGTACTTC | CAWSVRGSQETQYF | . | . | TRBJ2-5 | TRBV30
TGTGCCTGGAGCCCGGGACAGTCAAATGGCTACACCTTC | CAWSPGQSNGYTF | TRBD1 | few | TRBJ1-2 | TRBV30
TGTGCCAGCAGACTAGCGGGGGCTCGCGAGCAGTTCTTC | CASRLAGAREQFF | TRBD2 | . | TRBJ2-1 | TRBV27
TGCGCCAGCAGCTTTGGAACCCGACAGGGGGGTGGCTACACCTTC | CASSFGTRQGGGYTF | TRBD1 | . | TRBJ1-2 | TRBV5-1